A selection of T cell receptor beta chains follows, all from one sample in a study of T cell repertoires in cytomegalovirus infection. TCRdb analysed the reads with MiXCR anew, one entry per CDR3 protein. Of 150,000 to 200,000 distinct CDR3 sequences listed, about 20% are singletons. The sample comprised PBMCs. The receptors come from a human donor in good health (CMV status not recorded). Some clones in this sample may be carry-over from other donors' samples. Both conserved end residues are part of each CDR3. Each record gives: V gene, J gene, D gene, clone size, CDR3 protein, CDR3 DNA. A D gene is named only where the DNA matches it firmly. Not all rows give a size; the values are once, few, many and, for expanded clones, a class.

TRBV9	TRBJ2-1	-	-	CASSPSGLPTYNEQFF	TGTGCCAGCAGCCCCTCAGGACTTCCAACCTACAATGAGCAGTTCTTC
TRBV10-3	TRBJ1-2	-	-	CAISETVNYGYTF	TGTGCCATCAGTGAGACGGTAAACTATGGCTACACCTTC
TRBV25-1	TRBJ1-2	TRBD1	-	CASSDSSGQGAYGYTF	TGTGCCAGCAGTGACTCCTCCGGACAGGGGGCTTATGGCTACACCTTC
TRBV12-3/TRBV12-4	TRBJ2-5	-	few	CASSLAAGYQETQYF	TGTGCCAGCAGTTTAGCGGCGGGCTACCAAGAGACCCAGTACTTC
TRBV11-2	TRBJ2-1	TRBD2	many	CASSRTSGSSRYNEQFF	TGTGCCAGCAGCCGGACTAGCGGGAGTTCTCGCTACAATGAGCAGTTCTTC
TRBV7-9	TRBJ2-1	TRBD2	many	CASSLAAGDLTNEQFF	TGTGCCAGCAGCTTAGCGGCGGGGGACCTTACCAATGAGCAGTTCTTC
TRBV12-3/TRBV12-4	TRBJ2-5	-	-	CASSQQEGETQYF	TGTGCCAGCAGTCAACAGGAGGGGGAGACCCAGTACTTC
TRBV7-4	TRBJ1-2	TRBD1	-	CASSRTGTGTDYGYTF	TGTGCCAGCAGCCGTACCGGGACCGGGACAGACTATGGCTACACCTTC
TRBV28	TRBJ2-5	-	-	CASSSTNSGGTQYF	TGTGCCAGCAGTTCTACGAATTCCGGGGGGACCCAGTACTTC
TRBV5-1	TRBJ1-1	-	-	CASSFGTAGTEAFF	TGCGCCAGCAGCTTCGGGACGGCGGGCACTGAAGCTTTCTTT
TRBV5-1	TRBJ1-2	TRBD1	once	CASSSTGRIHHGYTF	TGCGCCAGCAGCTCGACAGGGAGAATACATCATGGCTACACCTTC
TRBV10-3	TRBJ1-6	-	-	CAIRDTTYNSPLHF	TGTGCCATCAGGGACACCACCTATAATTCACCCCTCCACTTT
TRBV28	TRBJ2-7	-	few	CASSLPLTGRGNRERAYEQYF	TGTGCCAGCAGTTTACCCCTCACTGGCAGGGGAAACCGGGAGAGGGCCTACGAGCAGTACTTC
TRBV5-4	TRBJ2-2	-	-	CASSPSGTLNTGELFF	TGTGCCAGCAGCCCCTCCGGGACCCTGAACACCGGGGAGCTGTTTTTT
TRBV14	TRBJ1-2	-	few	CASSLGTDTNYGYTF	TGTGCCAGCAGCCTTGGGACCGATACTAACTATGGCTACACCTTC
TRBV10-3	TRBJ1-4	-	-	CAIKPATNEKLFF	TGTGCCATCAAGCCCGCAACTAATGAAAAACTGTTTTTT
TRBV5-1	TRBJ2-5	-	-	CASSTEGTQYF	TGCGCCAGCAGCACCGAAGGGACCCAGTACTTC
TRBV28	TRBJ2-1	TRBD1	few	CASHNPRQTGTGTYNEQFF	TGTGCCAGCCACAATCCTCGACAAACCGGGACAGGGACCTACAATGAGCAGTTCTTC
TRBV5-1	TRBJ2-5	TRBD1	few	CASKVGGQGLETQYF	TGCGCCAGCAAAGTAGGGGGACAGGGGTTGGAGACCCAGTACTTC
TRBV4-1	TRBJ1-1	-	few	CASSVGAYTEAFF	TGCGCCAGCAGCGTGGGGGCATACACTGAAGCTTTCTTT
TRBV14	TRBJ2-5	-	-	CASSQDLGSQETQYF	TGTGCCAGCAGCCAAGATCTCGGCAGCCAAGAGACCCAGTACTTC
TRBV7-8	TRBJ2-3	-	many	CASSLGSASVDTQYF	TGTGCCAGCAGCTTAGGTTCGGCTAGCGTAGATACGCAGTATTTT
TRBV7-2	TRBJ2-7	TRBD2	many	CASSLYLAGDYEQYF	TGTGCCAGCAGCTTATATCTAGCGGGGGACTACGAGCAGTACTTC
TRBV7-8	TRBJ2-7	TRBD2	few	CASSLAQTSGDYEQYF	TGTGCCAGCAGCTTAGCACAGACTAGCGGGGACTACGAGCAGTACTTC
TRBV28	TRBJ2-5	-	-	CASSPHRASETQYF	TGTGCCAGCAGTCCCCACAGGGCGTCAGAGACCCAGTACTTC
TRBV11-3	TRBJ1-1	-	few	CDSSPTPKSNEAFF	TGTGACAGCAGCCCGACACCCAAGAGTAATGAAGCTTTCTTT
TRBV18	TRBJ1-2	-	few	CASSSGLDYGYTF	TGTGCCAGCTCATCGGGACTCGACTATGGCTACACCTTC
TRBV10-3	TRBJ2-7	TRBD1	-	CAISESNGQVEQYF	TGTGCCATCAGTGAGTCCAACGGACAGGTGGAGCAGTACTTC
TRBV2	TRBJ2-1	TRBD1	-	CASSDPNSPGQVDEQFF	TGTGCCAGCAGTGACCCTAACAGTCCGGGACAGGTGGATGAGCAGTTCTTC
TRBV12-5	TRBJ1-5	-	-	CASGLFGTTQPQHF	TGTGCTAGTGGTTTGTTTGGGACGACTCAGCCCCAGCATTTT
TRBV7-2	TRBJ2-7	TRBD1	many	CASTESGTGKIYEQYF	TGTGCCAGCACCGAGTCAGGGACAGGGAAGATCTACGAGCAGTACTTC